The clone carrying this T cell receptor beta chain was seen only a few times. This sample is part of a study of cytomegalovirus exposure and HLA in healthy donors. About the study: Of roughly 360 genotyped donors, about 80% grouped in the Caucasian-associated ancestry cluster.

The CDR3 sequence is 15 residues long. The J segment lost 1 base and the V segment lost 5 bases, leaving 8 bases of the junction unmatched. CDR1 MDHEN and CDR2 SYDVKM come from the germline V gene. The PCR had 60 Vbeta and 13 Jbeta primers. Method: immunoSEQ multiplex PCR; TCRdb's copy keeps in-frame clones and lacks some. This table holds over 100,000 clones, more than 8% found once. This chain links TRBV28 with TRBJ2-7; 7 bases agree with TRBD1. This clonotype was sampled from a man in his forties in good health and CMV-seronegative. The specimen was PBMCs. Here the CDR3 reads CASSLGQWGSYEQYF. Written as DNA, the CDR3 is TGTGCCAGCAGTCTGGGACAGTGGGGGTCCTACGAGCAGTACTTC. The entire variable domain, with the rest obtained from reference TRBV28 and TRBJ2-7, is as follows: DVKVTQSSRYLVKRTGEKVFLECVQDMDHENMFWYRQDPGLGLRLIYFSYDVKMKEKGDIPEGYSVSREKKERFSLILESASTNQTSMYLCASSLGQWGSYEQYFGPGTRLTVT.